This T cell receptor beta chain was sequenced in a study of cytotoxic CD8 clonotypes in ibrutinib-treated CLL. The germline CDR1 and CDR2 sequences are SGHRS and YFSETQ. Between the trimmed V and J ends, which lost 3 bases and 0 bases, there was a span of 10 bases. The CDR3 runs to 15 residues. Libraries were prepared by immunoSEQ multiplex PCR; TCRdb keeps only in-frame clonotypes and omits some of them. In the table there are roughly 220,000 clones, roughly 77% of which are singletons. The clonotype was recovered from a human donor with chronic lymphocytic leukemia. The chain joins TRBV5-1 to TRBJ2-1, with D unclear. The sample was PBMCs, taken after 12 months of ibrutinib treatment. The CDR3 region has the DNA TGCGCCAGCAGCTGGGCGGTAAGCTCCTACAATGAGCAGTTCTTC. This sequence encodes CASSWAVSSYNEQFF.